These T cell receptor beta chains were read from a single sample in a study of long-term antiretroviral therapy in people with HIV. Sequenced by immunoSEQ multiplex PCR; TCRdb stores in-frame clones only, minus some. The sample has approximately 24,000 clones, 80% to 90% seen once. Sequencing was performed on unsorted PBMCs, taken roughly 4.5 years after starting antiretroviral therapy. These receptors all come from a man younger than 45 with HIV. Each CDR3 is given without its conserved first and last residue.

v_call	j_call	cdr3_aa
TRBV7-2	TRBJ2-5	ASSQRSERKYQETQY
TRBV27	TRBJ2-7	ASSLQGYEQY
TRBV5-5	TRBJ1-2	ASSGGGTIFGYT
TRBV5-6	TRBJ2-2	ASSPPGLAHTGELF
TRBV6-5	TRBJ2-7	ASSKDRASYEQY
TRBV7-3	TRBJ2-2	ASSSTSGGGELF
TRBV11-3	TRBJ2-1	ASSLQNANEQF
TRBV7-9	TRBJ2-2	ASSPSNTGELF
TRBV25-1	TRBJ1-2	ASSGRSNYGYT
TRBV6-5	TRBJ1-1	ASSYSQVHTEAF
TRBV6-5	TRBJ2-7	ASSYRGTYEQY
TRBV5-1	TRBJ1-1	ASSRREETEAF
TRBV7-8	TRBJ2-7	ASSSRDSYEQY
TRBV6-6	TRBJ2-7	ASSSRGREQY
TRBV4-1	TRBJ1-2	ASSQDSGRGYYGYT
TRBV2	TRBJ2-7	ASRDGYEQY
TRBV20-1	TRBJ2-5	SARVRETQY
TRBV6-6	TRBJ1-2	ASRSDRGGQYT
TRBV7-2	TRBJ1-3	ASRPQGRSGNTIY
TRBV12-5	TRBJ2-5	ASGLGLAGHGETQY
TRBV11-2	TRBJ2-1	ASSAPWEGEGEQF
TRBV19	TRBJ1-5	ASSIQTLDQPQH
TRBV10-3	TRBJ2-6	AISEFTGDDSGANVLT
TRBV14	TRBJ2-1	ASSQQGPYNEQF
TRBV9	TRBJ1-2	ASSVAWDDYGYT
TRBV4-3	TRBJ2-1	ASSRGQGVAGGPRWEQF
TRBV18	TRBJ2-3	ASSQTSGRSDTQY
TRBV9	TRBJ2-7	ASSVSDGRTYEQY
TRBV9	TRBJ2-1	ASSPSGIGQQF
TRBV7-8	TRBJ1-5	ASSPPDWGNQPQH
TRBV28	TRBJ1-2	ASSFSYSPVKRGYT
TRBV9	TRBJ2-1	ASSAELASKTYNEQF
TRBV11-2	TRBJ2-2	ASSSSIGGELF